One and the same sample provided the 3 T cell receptor beta chains below, sequenced in a study of blood T cell repertoires in COVID-19. TCRdb keeps only in-frame clones here, not all; method: immunoSEQ multiplex PCR. In the table there are around 300,000 clones, over 80% of which are singletons. The source material was peripheral blood. All receptors derive from a woman aged 45-65 years with COVID-19, enrolled during active disease.

The rearrangement joins TRBV19 to TRBJ1-1; 9 bases align to TRBD1. Looked up from germline, CDR1 is LNHDA and CDR2 is SQIVND (reference sequence). This CDR3 contains 16 residues. Trimming at V came to 2 bases and at J to 3 bases, leaving 7 bases not matched to a gene. CDR3 amino acids: CASSIPGQGMYTEAFF. The CDR3 nucleotides are TGTGCCAGTAGTATACCGGGACAGGGTATGTACACTGAAGCTTTCTTT.

This clone turned up a few times. This chain links TRBV7-2 with TRBJ1-5; 7 positions agree with TRBD1. The CDR3 covers 14 residues. Germline V lookup: CDR1 SGHTA, CDR2 FQGNSA. V gave up 1 base and J gave up 6 bases; unmatched junction bases: 3. The CDR3 DNA sequence: TGTGCCAGCAGCTTAGTAGGGGGCGGTCAGCCCCAGCATTTT. This codes for CASSLVGGGQPQHF. Looking up the rest from reference TRBV7-2 and TRBJ1-5 gives the full variable domain: GAGVSQSPSNKVTEKGKDVELRCDPISGHTALYWYRQSLGQGLEFLIYFQGNSAPDKSGLPSDRFSAERTGGSVSTLTIQRTQQEDSAVYLCASSLVGGGQPQHFGDGTRLSIL.

The V gene is TRBV5-6, the J gene TRBJ2-3; 7 bases are shared with TRBD2. The CDR3 is made up of 17 amino acids. V was clipped by 5 bases and J by 0 bases; unmatched bases: 12. Germline V gene lookup returns CDR1 SGHDT and CDR2 YYEEEE. The CDR3 region is CASRYRGGPPSTDTQYF. CDR3 nucleotides: TGTGCCAGCAGATACCGGGGAGGGCCCCCGAGCACAGATACGCAGTATTTT.